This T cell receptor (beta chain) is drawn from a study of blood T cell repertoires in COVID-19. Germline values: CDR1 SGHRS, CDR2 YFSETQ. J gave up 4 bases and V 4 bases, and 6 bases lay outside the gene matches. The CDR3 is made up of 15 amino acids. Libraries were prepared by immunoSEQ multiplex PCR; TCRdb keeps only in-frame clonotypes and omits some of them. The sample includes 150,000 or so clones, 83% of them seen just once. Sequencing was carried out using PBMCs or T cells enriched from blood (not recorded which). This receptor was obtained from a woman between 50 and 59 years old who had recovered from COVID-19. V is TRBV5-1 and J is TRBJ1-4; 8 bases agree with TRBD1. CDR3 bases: TGCGCCAGCAGCGGAGGGACAGGCAGTAATGAAAAACTGTTTTTT. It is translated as CASSGGTGSNEKLFF.